The rows below give T cell receptor beta chains drawn from one sample of a study of T cell repertoires in cytomegalovirus infection. The antigens these receptors bind are not known. TCRdb re-called the reads through MiXCR, storing one row per CDR3 protein. The sample includes 200,000 or so distinct CDR3 sequences, around 35% of them seen just once. Sequences were derived from CD8+ T cells from cultured PBMCs, sampled from culture after CMV antigen stimulation. The receptor set was obtained from a human donor in good health (CMV status not recorded). Some clones in this sample may be carry-over from other donors' samples. The CDR3 runs from the conserved cysteine through the conserved F or W. D genes are given only for firm matches. Size tells how often a clone was seen (once, few, many) or the class of an expanded clone, and some rows leave it out.

CDR3 protein	CDR3 DNA	D gene	clone size	J gene	V gene
CASSLVRGGPYNEQFF	TGTGCCAGCAGCTTAGTGCGGGGGGGACCCTACAATGAGCAGTTCTTC	TRBD2	few	TRBJ2-1	TRBV7-9
CASSPKSRGRDHEQYF	TGTGCCAGCAGTCCCAAGTCGCGGGGTAGGGACCACGAGCAGTACTTC	NA	NA	TRBJ2-7	TRBV7-9
CASDDSGADSQYF	TGTGCCAGTGATGATTCAGGGGCAGATTCGCAGTATTTT	NA	NA	TRBJ2-3	TRBV7-9
CASSEDRGDEQYF	TGTGCCAGCAGTGAGGACAGGGGGGACGAGCAGTACTTC	TRBD1	few	TRBJ2-7	TRBV12-3/TRBV12-4
CASSRGGGRGETQYF	TGTGCCAGCAGCCGAGGGGGCGGGAGAGGAGAGACCCAGTACTTC	NA	NA	TRBJ2-5	TRBV7-3
CASSKGLAGGSLSYEQYF	TGTGCCAGCAGTAAGGGACTAGCGGGCGGTTCACTCTCCTACGAGCAGTACTTC	TRBD2	few	TRBJ2-7	TRBV6-6
CASKDFEFEAFF	TGTGCCAGCAAAGACTTTGAGTTTGAAGCTTTCTTT	NA	NA	TRBJ1-1	TRBV2
CASGRSNEQFF	TGTGCCAGCGGGAGGTCCAATGAGCAGTTCTTC	NA	few	TRBJ2-1	TRBV9
CATQEADSYNEQFF	TGTGCCACCCAGGAGGCGGACTCCTACAATGAGCAGTTCTTC	NA	NA	TRBJ2-1	TRBV6-6
CASSFAYLGTDTQYF	TGTGCCAGCAGCTTTGCGTACCTAGGCACAGATACGCAGTATTTT	NA	NA	TRBJ2-3	TRBV7-8
CASSPVGAYYGYTF	TGTGCCAGCAGCCCTGTTGGGGCGTACTATGGCTACACCTTC	NA	NA	TRBJ1-2	TRBV7-9
CASSLYFRGRRFRNTEAFF	TGTGCCAGCAGCTTATATTTCAGGGGGCGACGGTTTAGGAACACTGAAGCTTTCTTT	TRBD1	NA	TRBJ1-1	TRBV11-2
CASSSYVGTGNTEAFF	TGTGCCAGCAGCTCTTATGTGGGTACTGGGAACACTGAAGCTTTCTTT	NA	many	TRBJ1-1	TRBV7-3
CASSRGQETQYF	TGTGCCAGCAGCCGGGGCCAAGAGACCCAGTACTTC	NA	few	TRBJ2-5	TRBV12-3/TRBV12-4
CASSYRDRLRYGAFF	TGTGCCAGCAGTTATCGGGACAGACTTCGATATGGAGCTTTCTTT	TRBD1	NA	TRBJ1-1	TRBV27
CASRSGLAGGFYEQYF	TGTGCCAGCAGATCTGGACTAGCGGGCGGGTTCTACGAGCAGTACTTC	TRBD2	NA	TRBJ2-7	TRBV2
CSAEGQNTDTQYF	TGCAGTGCGGAGGGGCAGAACACAGATACGCAGTATTTT	NA	few	TRBJ2-3	TRBV20-1
CASGLTSGANTGELFF	TGTGCTAGTGGTTTGACTAGCGGAGCGAACACCGGGGAGCTGTTTTTT	TRBD2	NA	TRBJ2-2	TRBV12-5
CASRISRGAPYNEQFF	TGTGCCAGCAGAATCTCCCGGGGGGCCCCCTACAATGAGCAGTTCTTC	NA	few	TRBJ2-1	TRBV28
CASSSPGTEAFF	TGTGCCAGCAGTTCACCGGGGACAGAAGCTTTCTTT	NA	NA	TRBJ1-1	TRBV28
CARTGPHNEQFF	TGTGCCAGAACGGGACCTCACAATGAGCAGTTCTTC	NA	NA	TRBJ2-1	TRBV2
CSARVSRAQETQYF	TGCAGTGCTAGAGTTTCCAGGGCTCAAGAGACCCAGTACTTC	NA	many	TRBJ2-5	TRBV20-1
CASGADSYYNEQFF	TGCGCCAGCGGGGCTGACAGTTACTACAATGAGCAGTTCTTC	NA	NA	TRBJ2-1	TRBV4-1
CASSLAAGANVLTF	TGTGCCAGCAGTTTGGCTGCTGGGGCCAACGTCCTGACTTTC	NA	NA	TRBJ2-6	TRBV28
CASSPTVSRTDTQYF	TGTGCCAGCAGCCCGACAGTGTCCCGCACAGATACGCAGTATTTT	NA	NA	TRBJ2-3	TRBV12-3/TRBV12-4
CASSSDGMNQPQHF	TGTGCCAGCAGTTCCGACGGAATGAATCAGCCCCAGCATTTT	NA	NA	TRBJ1-5	TRBV12-3/TRBV12-4
CASRVDLRSNQPQHF	TGCGCCAGCAGGGTCGACCTAAGGAGCAATCAGCCCCAGCATTTT	NA	NA	TRBJ1-5	TRBV10-2
CASSYSIWREAPNTGELFF	TGTGCCAGCAGTTACTCGATTTGGCGGGAGGCTCCGAACACCGGGGAGCTGTTTTTT	TRBD2	NA	TRBJ2-2	TRBV6-8
CASSAYSGRGNEQFF	TGTGCCAGCAGCGCCTATAGCGGGAGAGGTAATGAGCAGTTCTTC	TRBD2	NA	TRBJ2-1	TRBV9
CASARASGVYNEQFF	TGCGCCAGCGCCCGGGCTAGCGGGGTCTACAATGAGCAGTTCTTC	TRBD2	few	TRBJ2-1	TRBV4-1
CASSLGAGRREQFF	TGTGCCAGCAGCTTAGGGGCAGGCCGACGGGAGCAGTTCTTC	NA	NA	TRBJ2-1	TRBV11-2
CASKQGWGASNQPQHF	TGTGCCAGTAAACAAGGATGGGGGGCGAGCAATCAGCCCCAGCATTTT	NA	NA	TRBJ1-5	TRBV19
CASGLGRIDTEAFF	TGTGCTAGTGGTTTAGGGAGAATCGACACTGAAGCTTTCTTT	NA	few	TRBJ1-1	TRBV12-5
CASSPGLAVYNEQFF	TGTGCCAGCAGCCCAGGACTAGCAGTATACAATGAGCAGTTCTTC	TRBD2	NA	TRBJ2-1	TRBV7-2